Here is one T cell receptor (beta chain) with its context. Profiling relied on immunoSEQ multiplex PCR, and the TCRdb table lists in-frame clones only, not all of them. The sample lists hundreds of thousands of clones, 75% to 90% occurring once. These data come from a study of blood T cell repertoires in COVID-19. In the study overall: Whether acute or convalescent, the COVID-19 samples came from the United States, Italy and Spain.

Germline V gives CDR1 SGHVS, CDR2 FQNEAQ. Trimming took 1 base from V and 1 from J; bases not matched to a gene: 9. CDR3 length equals 18 residues. The TCR comes from a woman between 40 and 55 years old who had recovered from COVID-19. This sequence joins TRBV7-8 and TRBJ2-3; TRBD2 aligns across 9 bases. Sequenced material: PBMCs or T cells enriched from blood (not recorded which). CDR3 protein: CASSLGREGPRGTDTQYF. CDR3 bases: TGTGCCAGCAGCTTAGGGCGGGAGGGCCCTCGGGGCACAGATACGCAGTATTTT. The whole variable domain, remainder taken from reference TRBV7-8 and TRBJ2-3, is GAGVSQSPRYKVAKRGQDVALRCDPISGHVSLFWYQQALGQGPEFLTYFQNEAQLDKSGLPSDRFFAERPEGSVSTLKIQRTQQEDSAVYLCASSLGREGPRGTDTQYFGPGTRLTVL.